This T cell receptor (beta chain) was captured in a study of molecular identifiers for immune sequencing clone quantification. Study background: RNA from approximately 20,000 or 100,000 naive CD8 cells was split five ways in replicates, with four sequenced.

Each CDR3 protein gets one entry after TCRdb re-called the PCR reads with MiXCR. The sample has 550,000 to 750,000 distinct CDR3 sequences; 15% to 20% are singletons. The CDR3 has 14 amino acids. CDR1 DFQATT and CDR2 SNEGSKA come from the germline V gene (reference sequence). Trimming removed 6 bases at V and 3 bases at J, with 18 bases between. This clonotype was picked up many times. The sequenced material came from naive CD8+ T cells from blood, with Jurkat cell RNA spiked in. Subset specified: FACS-sorted CD8+CD4-CCR7+CD45RA+ naive T cells. This TCR was sampled from a human donor in good health. Some libraries in this study had Jurkat cell RNA spiked in. V is TRBV20-1 and J is TRBJ2-7; D is unresolved. In nucleotides, the CDR3 is TGCAGTGCCCGAACCGAGCAGACCTTCTACGAGCAGTACTTC. The encoded protein is CSARTEQTFYEQYF.